This T cell receptor beta chain was identified during a study of OX40 agonist ivuxolimab in advanced cancers. Libraries were prepared by immunoSEQ multiplex PCR; TCRdb keeps only in-frame clonotypes and omits some of them. The data contain some 60,000 clones, 80% to 90% of them singletons. Germline assignment: CDR1 KGHSH and CDR2 LQKENI. CDR3 length: 15 amino acids. The V and J ends lost 1 base and 0 bases respectively, with 6 bases between them. The input for sequencing was CD4+ or CD8+ T cells sorted from blood, taken in a trial of the OX40 agonist ivuxolimab. The origin of this receptor is an adult with an advanced solid tumor such as melanoma, head and neck, liver or kidney cancer. The V and J genes are TRBV18 and TRBJ1-4; tentatively, D is TRBD1 (5 bases). Written as DNA, the CDR3 is TGTGCCAGCTCACCACGACAGACAACTAATGAAAAACTGTTTTTT. This gives the protein CASSPRQTTNEKLFF.